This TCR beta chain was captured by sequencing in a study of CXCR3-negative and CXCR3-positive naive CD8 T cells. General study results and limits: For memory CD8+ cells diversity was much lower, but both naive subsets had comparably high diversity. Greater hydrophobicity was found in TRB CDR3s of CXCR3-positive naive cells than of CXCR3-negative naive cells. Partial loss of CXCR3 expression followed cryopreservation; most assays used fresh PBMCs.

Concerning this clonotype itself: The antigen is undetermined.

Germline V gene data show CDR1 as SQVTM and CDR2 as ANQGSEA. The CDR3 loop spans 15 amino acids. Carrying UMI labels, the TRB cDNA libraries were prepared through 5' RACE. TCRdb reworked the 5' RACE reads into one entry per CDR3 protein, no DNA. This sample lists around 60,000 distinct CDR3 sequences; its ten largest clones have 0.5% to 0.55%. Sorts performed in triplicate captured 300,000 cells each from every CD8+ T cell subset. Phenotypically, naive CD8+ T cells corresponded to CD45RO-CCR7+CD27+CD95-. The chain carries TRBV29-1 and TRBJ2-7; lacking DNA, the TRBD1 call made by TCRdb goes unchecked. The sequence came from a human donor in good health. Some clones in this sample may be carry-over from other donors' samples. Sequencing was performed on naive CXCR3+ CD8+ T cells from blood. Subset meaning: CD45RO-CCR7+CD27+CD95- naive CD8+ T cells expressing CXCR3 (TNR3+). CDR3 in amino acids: CSVERRGGRAYEQYF.